A single sample gave rise to the 29 T cell receptor beta chains below, sequenced in a study of T cell responses to AZD1222 COVID-19 vaccine. Clones were read by immunoSEQ multiplex PCR, and TCRdb kept only the in-frame ones, dropping some. The sample contains 130,000 to 150,000 clones, 90% to 95% of which appear only once. This sample comprised peripheral blood, obtained on day 0 of AZD1222 vaccination. The receptors were gathered from an adult in good health.

V and J are TRBV7-7 and TRBJ2-2; TRBD2 matches at 7 bases. The germline gives CDR1 SSHAT, CDR2 FNYEAQ (reference sequence). The CDR3 loop spans 16 amino acids. V was pared by 3 bases and J by 6 bases, with 10 bases of the junction left unmatched. As DNA, the CDR3 is TGTGCCAGCAGCTTCAGCGGGGAGCGAAGGTCCGGGGAGCTGTTTTTT. This gives the protein CASSFSGERRSGELFF.

This chain connects TRBV6-1 to TRBJ1-4; D may be TRBD1 (6 bases). Trimming left V 3 bases short and J 7 bases short, with 15 bases between. Germline V gives CDR1 MNHNS, CDR2 SASEGT. This CDR3 has 15 amino acids. The CDR3 here is CASSETTGRSEKLFF. CDR3 in DNA: TGTGCCAGCAGTGAGACAACAGGGAGGTCTGAAAAACTGTTTTTT.

This clone was found once. The V and J genes are TRBV5-6 and TRBJ1-2, with 7 bases identical to TRBD1. This CDR3 comprises 16 residues. Germline V gives CDR1 SGHDT, CDR2 YYEEEE. Germline trimming cut 4 bases from V and 6 bases from J; bases unmatched to any gene: 15. CDR3: CASSRHPRQGADGYTF. In nucleotides, the CDR3 is TGTGCCAGCAGCCGCCACCCAAGACAGGGTGCGGATGGCTACACCTTC.

The chain couples TRBV5-4 to TRBJ2-5; 9 positions agree with TRBD1. The V segment lost 4 bases and the J segment 4 bases; nucleotides outside the gene matches: 11. CDR3 length equals 16 residues. Looked up from germline, CDR1 is SGHNT and CDR2 is YYREEE (reference sequence). This chain's CDR3 is CASSVMGQGVPETQYF. CDR3 nucleotide sequence: TGTGCCAGCAGCGTGATGGGACAGGGCGTTCCAGAGACCCAGTACTTC.

The chain couples TRBV11-2 to TRBJ1-1; tentative D call: TRBD1 (6 bases). The V end lost 0 bases, the J end lost 0 bases, and 17 bases lay between the germline ends. The germline CDR1 and CDR2 sequences are SGHAT and FQNNGV. This CDR3 contains 18 residues. CDR3 protein: CASSLDRPGVLMNTEAFF. CDR3 bases: TGTGCCAGCAGCTTAGACAGGCCAGGGGTACTCATGAACACTGAAGCTTTCTTT.

This clone was detected only once. This chain joins TRBV11-1 and TRBJ1-1; 7 bases line up with TRBD1. The CDR3 totals 16 residues. V dropped 2 bases and J dropped 3; count of bases not matched to a gene: 9. Looked up from germline, CDR1 is SGHAT and CDR2 is FQDESV (reference sequence). CDR3 in amino acids: CASSLMGVTGDTEAFF. CDR3 DNA sequence: TGTGCCAGCAGCTTAATGGGGGTTACAGGGGACACTGAAGCTTTCTTT. Based on the CDR3 plus reference TRBV11-1 and TRBJ1-1, the full variable domain is EAEVAQSPRYKITEKSQAVAFWCDPISGHATLYWYRQILGQGPELLVQFQDESVVDDSQLPKDRFSAERLKGVDSTLKIQPAELGDSAMYLCASSLMGVTGDTEAFFGQGTRLTVV.

J is TRBJ2-1 and V is TRBV16; 10 bases align to TRBD1. The ends lost 7 bases at V and 3 bases at J; junction bases unmatched: 12. Germline CDR1 KGHSY, CDR2 FQNENV. There are 17 residues in the CDR3. In nucleotides, the CDR3 is TGTGCCAGCACCCTAAGGAGGGGACAGGGGAACTACAATGAGCAGTTCTTC. Protein sequence: CASTLRRGQGNYNEQFF.

The genes are TRBV27 and TRBJ1-5, with no clear D. This CDR3 contains 13 residues. Trimming took 6 bases from V and 4 from J, leaving 10 bases between them. CDR1 and CDR2 (germline): MNHEY, SMNVEV (reference sequence). This CDR3 reads CASRLQWNQPQHF. CDR3 DNA: TGTGCCAGCAGGCTTCAGTGGAATCAGCCCCAGCATTTT.

The chain carries TRBV9 and TRBJ2-3; D is unclear. The CDR3 loop spans 12 amino acids. V shed 1 base and J shed 3 bases, with 3 bases lying between them. Germline V gene lookup returns CDR1 SGDLS and CDR2 YYNGEE. The CDR3 DNA reads TGTGCCAGCAGCGTATCTACAGATACGCAGTATTTT. As protein: CASSVSTDTQYF.

The chain combines TRBV5-6 with TRBJ2-7, with 10 positions matching TRBD2. The junction had 4 bases not matched to a gene; V was cut back by 0 bases and J by 1 base. The germline V gene encodes CDR1 SGHDT and CDR2 YYEEEE. This CDR3 has 16 amino acids. CDR3 in amino acids: CASSLVSAGGSYEQYF. The CDR3 coding sequence is TGTGCCAGCAGCTTGGTTTCAGCGGGAGGGTCCTACGAGCAGTACTTC.

The chain has TRBV9 and TRBJ1-2; possibly TRBD1 for D (5 bases). V lost 3 bases, J lost 8 bases, and 20 bases lay in between. The CDR3 runs to 15 residues. Germline V CDR1 and CDR2: SGDLS, YYNGEE. The CDR3 region is CASSARDLGLGGYTF. The CDR3 nucleotides are TGTGCCAGCAGCGCGCGGGACCTTGGGCTAGGAGGCTACACCTTC.

A word on this clone: The germline gene is not matched at one end of the junction; a read error may be the cause. Other nucleotide sequences in the sample specify the same CDR3. V is TRBV6-2 or TRBV6-3 and J is TRBJ1-1; TRBD1 is a possible D gene (5 bases). The CDR3 spans 14 residues. CDR1 and CDR2 from the germline V gene are MNHEY and SVGEGT. The CDR3 region is CASSYTPGVTEAFF. DNA for the CDR3: TGTGCCAGCAGTTACACCCCGGGGGTTACTGAGGCTTTCTTT.

This clone was detected a few times. V and J are TRBV3-1 (or the pseudogene TRBV3-2) and TRBJ1-1; TRBD1 is a possible D gene (5 bases). V was trimmed by 4 bases and J by 1 base, leaving 10 bases between them. The germline CDR1 and CDR2 sequences are LGHDT and YNNKEL (reference sequence). This CDR3 spans 14 amino acids. The CDR3 sequence is CASSRTQGNTEAFF. The CDR3 DNA is TGTGCCAGCAGCCGAACCCAGGGGAACACTGAAGCTTTCTTT.

The chain combines TRBV28 with TRBJ2-1; a possible D gene is TRBD2 (6 bases). Germline V gives CDR1 MDHEN, CDR2 SYDVKM. The CDR3 totals 16 residues. Between the trimmed V and J ends, which lost 2 bases and 7 bases, there was a span of 18 bases. The CDR3 loop reads CASSLIKALEGNEQFF. The CDR3 DNA reads as TGTGCCAGCAGTTTAATCAAGGCCCTGGAGGGGAATGAGCAGTTCTTC.

The chain is built from TRBV27 and TRBJ2-1; 7 positions agree with TRBD2. This CDR3 comprises 14 residues. Germline V gene lookup returns CDR1 MNHEY and CDR2 SMNVEV (reference sequence). Trimming removed 7 bases from V and 1 base from J; junction bases left unmatched: 4. In DNA, the CDR3 is TGTGCCAGCACCGGCGGGAGTTCCTACAATGAGCAGTTCTTC. Protein product: CASTGGSSYNEQFF.

The J gene is TRBJ1-1, the V gene TRBV7-6, with no clear D. The CDR3 totals 14 residues. V was cut by 5 bases and J by 3 bases, with 13 bases left in between. Germline assignment: CDR1 SGHVS and CDR2 FNYEAQ. The CDR3 DNA reads as TGTGCCAGCAGCCCAGACTTAGTAGACACTGAAGCTTTCTTT. Translating gives CASSPDLVDTEAFF.

The chain has TRBV9 and TRBJ2-7; tentatively, D is TRBD2 (6 bases). The CDR3 loop spans 13 amino acids. V lost 3 bases to trimming and J lost 3 bases, with 10 bases between them. Germline-derived CDR1 and CDR2 are SGDLS and YYNGEE. The CDR3 region has the DNA TGTGCCAGCAGCGCCTATAGCGGCTACGAGCAGTACTTC. Its translation is CASSAYSGYEQYF.

The chain carries TRBV28 and TRBJ1-5, with D perhaps TRBD1 (6 bases). CDR1 and CDR2 from the germline V gene are MDHEN and SYDVKM. V was clipped by 6 bases and J by 9 bases, with 21 bases between them. The CDR3 sequence is 15 residues long. The CDR3 sequence is CASSPSGGPQWPQHF. CDR3 coding DNA: TGTGCCAGCAGCCCGTCGGGGGGCCCCCAATGGCCCCAGCATTTT.

The chain is built from TRBV28 and TRBJ1-6, with 7 bases identical to TRBD1. Germline assignment: CDR1 MDHEN and CDR2 SYDVKM. The CDR3 runs 15 residues. Unmatched junction bases numbered 7, after V lost 5 bases and J lost 6 bases. The CDR3 loop is CASSQTTGFNSPLHF. CDR3 nucleotides: TGTGCCAGCAGTCAAACGACAGGGTTTAATTCACCCCTCCACTTT.

The chain uses TRBV6-5 and TRBJ1-3; D not certain. The CDR3 is made up of 15 amino acids. The germline gives CDR1 MNHEY, CDR2 SVGAGI. V was pared by 10 bases and J by 0 bases, with 16 bases between. The CDR3: CATCSVASSGNTIYF. As DNA, the CDR3 is TGTGCCACCTGCTCAGTGGCAAGCTCTGGAAACACCATATATTTT.

The V call is TRBV10-3, the J call TRBJ1-1; 11 nucleotides match TRBD1. V was clipped by 5 bases and J by 5 bases; unmatched bases: 4. Germline-derived CDR1 and CDR2 are ENHRY and SYGVKD. The CDR3 spans 14 residues. CDR3 bases: TGTGCCATCAGTCCTGGGACAGGGGGAACTGAAGCTTTCTTT. This codes for CAISPGTGGTEAFF.

V and J are TRBV3-1 (or the pseudogene TRBV3-2) and TRBJ1-2; unclear D gene. This CDR3 comprises 17 residues. From germline, CDR1 is LGHDT and CDR2 YNNKEL (reference sequence). Between the trimmed V and J ends, which lost 4 bases and 5 bases, there was a span of 23 bases. CDR3 in DNA: TGTGCCAGCAGCCGCTCCGGAAGATGGGAAGTAAAGTATGGCTACACCTTC. This codes for CASSRSGRWEVKYGYTF.

The gene calls are TRBV29-1 and TRBJ2-1; D unresolved. Per germline, CDR1 SQVTM and CDR2 ANQGSEA. CDR3 length: 13 residues. In DNA, the CDR3 is TGCACCGCGATCGCATTCTCCTACAATGAGCAGTTCTTC. Residues: CTAIAFSYNEQFF.

This chain uses TRBV24-1 with TRBJ2-1; 7 bases agree with TRBD2. Germline CDR1 reads KGHDR; CDR2 reads SFDVKD. Trimming took 2 bases from V and 6 from J; bases not matched to a gene: 3. The CDR3 extends over 14 amino acids. This CDR3 reads CATSDSSGLNEQFF. DNA of the CDR3: TGTGCCACCAGTGATTCTAGCGGCCTCAATGAGCAGTTCTTC.

The J gene is TRBJ1-4, the V gene TRBV14; D is undetermined. V lost 5 bases and J 10 bases, leaving 14 bases between the germline ends. Germline CDR1 is SGHDN and CDR2 is FVKESK. The CDR3 runs to 13 residues. The DNA of the CDR3 is TGTGCCAGCAGCGTTTTTGAGACCTCAAAACTGTTTTTT. This sequence encodes CASSVFETSKLFF.

The gene calls are TRBV11-2 and TRBJ2-1, with 9 bases fitting TRBD1. The CDR3 is made up of 15 amino acids. The V gene end was trimmed by 4 bases and the J gene end by 6 bases; junction bases not matched to a gene: 7. Germline values: CDR1 SGHAT, CDR2 FQNNGV. The CDR3 protein is CASSSRDRAPNEQFF. In nucleotides, the CDR3 is TGTGCCAGCAGCTCCCGGGACAGGGCGCCCAATGAGCAGTTCTTC.

The rearrangement uses TRBV9 and TRBJ2-5; 7 bases align to TRBD2. Trimming took 3 bases from V and 3 from J; bases not matched to a gene: 8. The CDR3 extends over 15 amino acids. Germline CDR1 SGDLS, CDR2 YYNGEE. CDR3: CASSGSGHTEETQYF. For the CDR3, the DNA is TGTGCCAGCAGCGGTAGCGGGCACACAGAAGAGACCCAGTACTTC.

The chain joins TRBV4-3 to TRBJ1-2; unclear D gene. This CDR3 is 15 amino acids long. Trimming took 3 bases from V and 2 from J, leaving 13 bases between them. The germline gives CDR1 LGHNA, CDR2 YSLEER. DNA for the CDR3: TGCGCCAGCAGCCAGCTAAGGGAATCGAACTATGGCTACACCTTC. It codes for CASSQLRESNYGYTF.

To note about this clone: The junction shows a germline mismatch at one end, possibly a read error. The chain has TRBV29-1 and TRBJ2-1; TRBD1 aligns across 8 bases. The CDR3 spans 12 residues. Germline V gene data show CDR1 as SQVTM and CDR2 as ANQGSEA. The DNA for the CDR3 is TGCAGCGTTGAGGGGACAGGAAATGGGCAGTTCTTC. Its protein is CSVEGTGNGQFF.